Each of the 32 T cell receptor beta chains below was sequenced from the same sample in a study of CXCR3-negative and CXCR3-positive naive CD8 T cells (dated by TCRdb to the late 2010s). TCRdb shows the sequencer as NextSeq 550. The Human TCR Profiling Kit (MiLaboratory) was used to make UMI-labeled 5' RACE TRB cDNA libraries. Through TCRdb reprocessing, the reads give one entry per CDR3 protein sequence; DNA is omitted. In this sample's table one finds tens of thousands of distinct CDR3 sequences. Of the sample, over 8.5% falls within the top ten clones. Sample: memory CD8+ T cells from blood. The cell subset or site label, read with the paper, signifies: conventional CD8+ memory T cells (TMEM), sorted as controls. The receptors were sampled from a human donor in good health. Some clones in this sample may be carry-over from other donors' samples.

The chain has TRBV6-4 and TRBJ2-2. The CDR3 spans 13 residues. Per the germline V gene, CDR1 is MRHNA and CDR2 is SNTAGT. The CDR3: CASSERDTGELFF.

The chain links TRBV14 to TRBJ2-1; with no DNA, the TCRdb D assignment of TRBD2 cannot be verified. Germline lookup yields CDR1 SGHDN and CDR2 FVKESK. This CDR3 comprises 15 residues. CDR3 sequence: CASSQLSGGAYEQFF.

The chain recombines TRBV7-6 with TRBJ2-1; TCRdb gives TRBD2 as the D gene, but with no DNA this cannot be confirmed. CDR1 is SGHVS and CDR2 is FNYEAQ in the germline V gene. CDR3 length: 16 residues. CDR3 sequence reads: CASSLGLAGGINEQFF.

The CDR3 sequence is CASRENYGYTF. The chain couples TRBV19 to TRBJ1-2. CDR3 size: 11 residues. Germline V gives CDR1 LNHDA, CDR2 SQIVND (reference sequence).

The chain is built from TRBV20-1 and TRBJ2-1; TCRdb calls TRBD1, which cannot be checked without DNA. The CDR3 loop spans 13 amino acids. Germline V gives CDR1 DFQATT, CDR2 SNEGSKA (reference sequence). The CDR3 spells CSGQALTYNEQFF.

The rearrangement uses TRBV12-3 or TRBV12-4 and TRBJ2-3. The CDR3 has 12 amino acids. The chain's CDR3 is CASRADTDTQYF.

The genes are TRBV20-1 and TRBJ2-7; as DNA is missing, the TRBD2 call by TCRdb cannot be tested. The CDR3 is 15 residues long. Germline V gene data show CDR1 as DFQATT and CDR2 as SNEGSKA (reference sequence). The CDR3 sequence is CSARTRGGSTREQYF.

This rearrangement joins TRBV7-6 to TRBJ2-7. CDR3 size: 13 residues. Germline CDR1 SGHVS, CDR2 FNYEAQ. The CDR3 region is CASSFFRSYEQYF. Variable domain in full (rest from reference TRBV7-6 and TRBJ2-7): GAGVSQSPRYKVTKRGQDVALRCDPISGHVSLYWYRQALGQGPEFLTYFNYEAQQDKSGLPNDRFSAERPEGSISTLTIQRTEQRDSAMYRCASSFFRSYEQYFGPGTRLTVT.

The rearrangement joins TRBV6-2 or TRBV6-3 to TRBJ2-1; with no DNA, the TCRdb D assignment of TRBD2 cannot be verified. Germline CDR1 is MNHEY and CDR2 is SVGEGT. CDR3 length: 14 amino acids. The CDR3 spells CASTLAGGDNEQFF.

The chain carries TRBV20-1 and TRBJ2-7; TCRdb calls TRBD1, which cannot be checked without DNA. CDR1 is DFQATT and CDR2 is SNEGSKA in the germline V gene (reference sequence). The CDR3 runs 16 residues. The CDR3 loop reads CSARGSGTQNSYEQYF.

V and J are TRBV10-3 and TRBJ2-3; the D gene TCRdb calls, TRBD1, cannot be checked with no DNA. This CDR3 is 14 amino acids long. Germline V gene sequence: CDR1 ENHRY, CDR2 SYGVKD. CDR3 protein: CAISLTSGTDTQYF.

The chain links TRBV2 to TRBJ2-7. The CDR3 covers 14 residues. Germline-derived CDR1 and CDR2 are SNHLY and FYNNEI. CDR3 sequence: CASSDLPIAYEQYF.

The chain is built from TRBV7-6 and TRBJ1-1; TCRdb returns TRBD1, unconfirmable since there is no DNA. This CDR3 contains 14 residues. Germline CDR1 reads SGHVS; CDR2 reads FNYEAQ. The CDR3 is CASSRGTGLTEAFF. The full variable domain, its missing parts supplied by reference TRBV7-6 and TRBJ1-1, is GAGVSQSPRYKVTKRGQDVALRCDPISGHVSLYWYRQALGQGPEFLTYFNYEAQQDKSGLPNDRFSAERPEGSISTLTIQRTEQRDSAMYRCASSRGTGLTEAFFGQGTRLTVV.

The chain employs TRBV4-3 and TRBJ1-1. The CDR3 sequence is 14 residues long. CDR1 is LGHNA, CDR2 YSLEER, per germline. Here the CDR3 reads CASSQVQENTEAFF.

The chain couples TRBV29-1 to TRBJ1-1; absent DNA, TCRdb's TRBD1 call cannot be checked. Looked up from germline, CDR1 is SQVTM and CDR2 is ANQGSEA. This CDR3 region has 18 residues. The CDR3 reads CSVKGYTNVDSTEREAFF.

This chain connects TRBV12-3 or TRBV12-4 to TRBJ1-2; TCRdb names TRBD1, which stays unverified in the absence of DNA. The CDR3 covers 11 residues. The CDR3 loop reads CASSTGVGYTF.

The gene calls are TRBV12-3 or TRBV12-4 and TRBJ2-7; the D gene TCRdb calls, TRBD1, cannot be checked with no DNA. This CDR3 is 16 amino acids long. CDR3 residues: CARTAGDRNLPYEQYF.

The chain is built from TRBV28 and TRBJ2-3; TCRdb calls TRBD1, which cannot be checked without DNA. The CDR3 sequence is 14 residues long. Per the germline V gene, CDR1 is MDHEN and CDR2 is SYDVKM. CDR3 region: CASSSLAAPGTQYF.

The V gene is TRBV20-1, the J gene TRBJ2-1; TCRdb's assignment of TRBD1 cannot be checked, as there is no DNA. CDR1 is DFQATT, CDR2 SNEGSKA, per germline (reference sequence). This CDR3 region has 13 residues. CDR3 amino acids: CSARTGEYNEQFF.

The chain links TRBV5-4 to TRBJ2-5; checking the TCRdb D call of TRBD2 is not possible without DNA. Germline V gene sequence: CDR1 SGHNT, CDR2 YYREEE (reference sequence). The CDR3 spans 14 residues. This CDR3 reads CASSRRSGKETQYF.

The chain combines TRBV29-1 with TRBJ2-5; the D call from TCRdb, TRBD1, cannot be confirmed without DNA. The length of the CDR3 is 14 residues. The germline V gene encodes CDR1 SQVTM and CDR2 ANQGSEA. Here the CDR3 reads CSVEPGGPLETQYF.

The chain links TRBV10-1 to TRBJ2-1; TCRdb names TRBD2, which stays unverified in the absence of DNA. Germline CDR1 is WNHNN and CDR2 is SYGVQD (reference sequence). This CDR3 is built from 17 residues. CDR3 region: CASRPGTSGPLGSGQFF.

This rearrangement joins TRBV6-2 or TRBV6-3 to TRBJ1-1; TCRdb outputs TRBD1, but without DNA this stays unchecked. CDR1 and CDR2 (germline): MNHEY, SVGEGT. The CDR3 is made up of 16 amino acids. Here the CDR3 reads CASSPGRTSMNTEAFF.

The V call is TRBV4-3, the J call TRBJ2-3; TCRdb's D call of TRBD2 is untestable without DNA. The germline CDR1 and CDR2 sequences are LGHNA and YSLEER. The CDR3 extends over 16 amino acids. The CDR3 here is CASSQDSLAGGDTQYF.

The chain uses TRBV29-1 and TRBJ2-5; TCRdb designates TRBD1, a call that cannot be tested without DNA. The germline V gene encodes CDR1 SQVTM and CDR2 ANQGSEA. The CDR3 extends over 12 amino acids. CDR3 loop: CSVRTVGETQYF.

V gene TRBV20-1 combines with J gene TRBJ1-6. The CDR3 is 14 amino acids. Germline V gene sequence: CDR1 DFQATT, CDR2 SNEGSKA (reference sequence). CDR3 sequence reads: CSARIGRDNSPLHF.

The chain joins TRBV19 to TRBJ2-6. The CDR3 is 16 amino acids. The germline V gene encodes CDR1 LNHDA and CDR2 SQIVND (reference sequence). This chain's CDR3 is CASSIHGTSGANVLTF.

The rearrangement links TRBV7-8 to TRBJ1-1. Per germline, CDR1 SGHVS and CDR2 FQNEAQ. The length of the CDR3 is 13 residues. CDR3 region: CASSSGGNTEAFF. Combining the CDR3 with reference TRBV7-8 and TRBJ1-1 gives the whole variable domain GAGVSQSPRYKVAKRGQDVALRCDPISGHVSLFWYQQALGQGPEFLTYFQNEAQLDKSGLPSDRFFAERPEGSVSTLKIQRTQQEDSAVYLCASSSGGNTEAFFGQGTRLTVV.

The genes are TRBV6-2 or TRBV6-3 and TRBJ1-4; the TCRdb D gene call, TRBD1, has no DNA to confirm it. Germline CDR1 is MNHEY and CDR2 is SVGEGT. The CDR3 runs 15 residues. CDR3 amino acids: CASSYLGALDEKLLF.

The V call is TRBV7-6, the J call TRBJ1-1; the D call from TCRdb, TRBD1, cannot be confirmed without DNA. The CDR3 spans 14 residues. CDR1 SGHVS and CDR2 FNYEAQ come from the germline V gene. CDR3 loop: CASSAGQENTEAFF. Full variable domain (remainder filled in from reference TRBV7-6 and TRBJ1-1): GAGVSQSPRYKVTKRGQDVALRCDPISGHVSLYWYRQALGQGPEFLTYFNYEAQQDKSGLPNDRFSAERPEGSISTLTIQRTEQRDSAMYRCASSAGQENTEAFFGQGTRLTVV.

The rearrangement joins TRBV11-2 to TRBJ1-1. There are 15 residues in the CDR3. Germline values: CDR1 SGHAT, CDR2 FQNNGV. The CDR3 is CASSLVATWNTEAFF.

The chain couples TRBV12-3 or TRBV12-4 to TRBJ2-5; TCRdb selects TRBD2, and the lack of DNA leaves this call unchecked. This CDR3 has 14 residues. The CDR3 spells CASSNLAGQETQYF.